These 16 T cell receptor beta chains originate from one sample sequenced in a study of cytomegalovirus exposure and HLA in healthy donors. PCR employed 60 Vbeta and 13 Jbeta primers. Produced via immunoSEQ multiplex PCR; TCRdb's table is partial and in-frame only. The data show under 200,000 clones, about 85% seen once. Sequenced: PBMCs. Receptors were obtained from a man aged 18 to 35 in good health and CMV-seronegative.

Here the CDR3 reads CSVAGGDETQYF. The DNA for the CDR3 is TGCAGCGTTGCAGGGGGTGATGAGACCCAGTACTTC. The V call is TRBV29-1, the J call TRBJ2-5; 7 bases match TRBD1. This CDR3 contains 12 residues. Unmatched junction bases numbered 4, after V lost 4 bases and J lost 5 bases. Germline-derived CDR1 and CDR2 are SQVTM and ANQGSEA.

This chain joins TRBV6-8 and TRBJ2-6; 8 nucleotides align to TRBD2. Germline CDR1 MNHGY, CDR2 SAAAGT. This CDR3 has 16 amino acids. V shed 4 bases and J 4 bases; nucleotides not matched to a gene: 6. The CDR3 protein is CASSSGLAAGANVLTF. In DNA form, the CDR3 reads TGTGCCAGCAGTTCTGGACTAGCTGCCGGGGCCAACGTCCTGACTTTC.

This sequence joins TRBV9 and TRBJ2-3; D call uncertain. Germline V gives CDR1 SGDLS, CDR2 YYNGEE. Trimming shortened V by 0 bases and J by 4 bases, and 6 bases separated the two germline ends. CDR3 size: 13 residues. The CDR3 bases are TGTGCCAGCAGCGTAGTCCCTTCAGATACGCAGTATTTT. As protein: CASSVVPSDTQYF.

The V call is TRBV30, the J call TRBJ1-5, with TRBD1 as a possible D gene (5 bases). The V end lost 2 bases, the J end lost 7 bases, and 12 bases lay between the germline ends. The CDR3 has 13 amino acids. Germline CDR1 reads GTSNPN; CDR2 reads SVGIG (reference sequence). This CDR3 reads CAWSSRGGQPQHF. DNA for the CDR3: TGTGCCTGGAGTAGTAGGGGAGGGCAGCCCCAGCATTTT.

About this clone: Within the sample, other DNA sequences also encode this same CDR3. Here the CDR3 DNA reads TGTGCCACCAAGCCGGGACTAGCGGGAGAGCGGGGGTACAATGAGCAGTTCTTC. It translates to CATKPGLAGERGYNEQFF. The chain employs TRBV19 and TRBJ2-1; 14 bases map to TRBD2. The CDR3 loop spans 18 amino acids. The J segment lost 4 bases and the V segment lost 10 bases, leaving 15 bases of the junction unmatched. CDR1 and CDR2 (germline): LNHDA, SQIVND (reference sequence).

V is TRBV18 and J is TRBJ1-1; 7 positions match TRBD1. After removal of 3 bases from V and 0 bases from J, the junction contained 1 base not matched to a gene. CDR1 and CDR2 (germline): KGHSH, LQKENI. There are 14 residues in the CDR3. The CDR3 DNA follows: TGTGCCAGCTCACCGGGACAGATGAACACTGAAGCTTTCTTT. Its translation is CASSPGQMNTEAFF.

The chain combines TRBV9 with TRBJ2-5; D possibly corresponds to TRBD2 (5 bases). The last part of the DNA fits TRBJ2-7 better; the J call may be wrong. The length of the CDR3 is 14 residues. The germline CDR1 and CDR2 sequences are SGDLS and YYNGEE. The CDR3 region has the DNA TGTGCCAGCAGCCCTACTAGATCCTCCTACGAGCAGTACTTC. This codes for CASSPTRSSYEQYF.

In this sample, this clone turned up once. The chain is built from TRBV7-9 and TRBJ2-2, with TRBD1 matching 8 bases. Losses at the gene ends were 5 bases for V and 6 bases for J; bases not matched to a gene: 8. CDR1 and CDR2 from the germline V gene are SEHNR and FQNEAQ (reference sequence). CDR3 length equals 15 residues. In nucleotides, the CDR3 is TGTGCCAGCAGCGACCGGACAGGGAGGCCCGGGGAGCTGTTTTTT. This gives the protein CASSDRTGRPGELFF.

The CDR3 reads CASTQAGTEAFF. In DNA, the CDR3 is TGTGCCAGCACCCAGGCAGGCACTGAAGCTTTCTTT. The chain has TRBV28 and TRBJ1-1; D not resolved. CDR1 and CDR2 (germline): MDHEN, SYDVKM. Trimming removed 7 bases from V and 4 bases from J, with 10 bases in between. The CDR3 loop spans 12 amino acids.

V is TRBV28 and J is TRBJ1-6; 7 bases match TRBD1. Germline assignment: CDR1 MDHEN and CDR2 SYDVKM. The junction had 9 bases not matched to a gene; V was cut back by 5 bases and J by 11 bases. The CDR3 contains 14 residues. The DNA for the CDR3 is TGTGCCAGCAGTACCAGAACAGGGACAGCACCCCTCCACTTT. As protein: CASSTRTGTAPLHF.

This sequence joins TRBV10-2 and TRBJ1-1, with 9 bases fitting TRBD1. This CDR3 spans 15 amino acids. The J segment lost 4 bases and the V segment lost 6 bases, leaving 9 bases of the junction unmatched. Per germline, CDR1 WSHSY and CDR2 SAAADI. The CDR3 sequence is CASRQPGTGTTEAFF. The CDR3 DNA sequence: TGCGCCAGCAGGCAACCCGGGACAGGGACCACTGAAGCTTTCTTT.

The CDR3 coding sequence is TGTGCCAGCAGCTTCAGGACTAGCGGGCCTCTGGGGGAGACCCAGTACTTC. This codes for CASSFRTSGPLGETQYF. The rearrangement joins TRBV5-5 to TRBJ2-5; TRBD2 matches at 11 bases. The CDR3 is 17 amino acids. Germline CDR1 reads SGHKS; CDR2 reads YYEKEE (reference sequence). The junction had 11 bases not matched to a gene; V was cut back by 2 bases and J by 5 bases.

This clone was detected a few times. As DNA, the CDR3 is TGTGCCAGCAGCTTAAGCAGGGGCGAGCAGTACTTC. Translating it yields CASSLSRGEQYF. The genes are TRBV7-9 and TRBJ2-7; D is perhaps TRBD1 (6 bases). Germline V gene sequence: CDR1 SEHNR, CDR2 FQNEAQ (reference sequence). With 2 bases removed from V and 6 bases from J, the gap between germline ends came to 8 bases. The CDR3 is 12 residues long.

The chain uses TRBV19 and TRBJ2-3; D remains unclear. Germline V gene sequence: CDR1 LNHDA, CDR2 SQIVND (reference sequence). The CDR3 totals 14 residues. The V end was cut by 3 bases, the J end by 4 bases, with 11 bases between. The CDR3 reads CASSIGSRPDTQYF. CDR3 DNA sequence: TGTGCCAGTAGTATCGGGTCTAGGCCAGATACGCAGTATTTT.

The V call is TRBV5-5, the J call TRBJ1-4; D is unresolved. The ends were cut back, 4 bases at V and 8 bases at J, with 21 bases in the middle. CDR3 size: 16 residues. Germline CDR1 SGHKS, CDR2 YYEKEE (reference sequence). CDR3 DNA sequence: TGTGCCAGCAGCCCTGCCTTTTGGGCAGGCGAGGAAAAACTGTTTTTT. Its protein is CASSPAFWAGEEKLFF. Complete variable domain (other parts from reference TRBV5-5 and TRBJ1-4): DAGVTQSPTHLIKTRGQQVTLRCSPISGHKSVSWYQQVLGQGPQFIFQYYEKEERGRGNFPDRFSARQFPNYSSELNVNALLLGDSALYLCASSPAFWAGEEKLFFGSGTQLSVL.

This clone came up a few times. CDR3 DNA sequence: TGTGCCAGCAGTTTATTTCGGGGGGGCACTGAAGCTTTCTTT. Protein: CASSLFRGGTEAFF. This sequence joins TRBV27 and TRBJ1-1, with a weak D call TRBD1 (5 bases). The CDR3 covers 14 residues. V shed 1 base and J shed 4 bases, with 10 bases lying between them. Germline V gene lookup returns CDR1 MNHEY and CDR2 SMNVEV (reference sequence).